Below are 5 T cell receptor beta chains sequenced from a single sample in a study of blood T cells in healthy people across ages. A second roughly 7 to 12 cycle PCR used barcoded and J-beta primers. TCRdb reprocessed the 5' RACE reads via MiXCR and lists one record per CDR3 protein. The sample consists of more than 600,000 distinct CDR3 sequences, around a quarter of them appearing once. These data also featured in a second study, about T cells of mothers and their children.

The sample comprised blood. Receptor source: a boy aged 5-17 years in good health.

The V and J genes are TRBV12-3 or TRBV12-4 and TRBJ2-1; 8 positions match TRBD1. Near its end, the DNA agrees better with TRBJ2-7, so the J call may be wrong. The CDR3 runs 13 residues. CDR3 DNA: TGTGCCAGCAGCAACAGGGGGAACTACGAGCAGTACTTC. Translation: CASSNRGNYEQYF.

The chain employs TRBV5-1 and TRBJ1-1; D unresolved. With 2 bases removed from V and 4 bases from J, the gap between germline ends came to 12 bases. The CDR3 spans 14 residues. The germline V gene has CDR1 SGHRS and CDR2 YFSETQ. DNA for the CDR3: TGCGCCAGCAGCTTCGCCGGCGGGCGCACTGAAGCTTTCTTT. It codes for CASSFAGGRTEAFF.

The chain combines TRBV7-9 with TRBJ1-1, with D possibly being TRBD1 (5 bases). The CDR3 runs 14 residues. In germline, CDR1 is SEHNR, CDR2 FQNEAQ (reference sequence). The V end was cut by 2 bases, the J end by 5 bases, with 12 bases between. The CDR3 loop is CASSLRDLSTEAFF. CDR3 DNA: TGTGCCAGCAGCTTAAGGGACCTATCGACTGAAGCTTTCTTT.

The rearrangement links TRBV6-2 or TRBV6-3 to TRBJ1-2; perhaps TRBD1 as D (6 bases). Germline CDR1 and CDR2: MNHEY and SVGEGT. V lost 6 bases and J lost 6, with 23 bases in between. This CDR3 is built from 16 residues. The CDR3 nucleotides are TGTGCCAGCAGAGTAATCCCAGGGGCGCCGATTCATGGCTACACCTTC. It translates to CASRVIPGAPIHGYTF.

This chain connects TRBV5-1 to TRBJ2-3; D assignment may be TRBD1 or TRBD2 (5 bases each). The CDR3 contains 14 residues. In germline, CDR1 is SGHRS, CDR2 YFSETQ. The V end lost 3 bases, the J end lost 4 bases, and 12 bases lay between the germline ends. CDR3 region: CASSSAGTADTQYF. The CDR3 nucleotides read TGCGCCAGCAGCTCCGCCGGGACCGCAGATACGCAGTATTTT.